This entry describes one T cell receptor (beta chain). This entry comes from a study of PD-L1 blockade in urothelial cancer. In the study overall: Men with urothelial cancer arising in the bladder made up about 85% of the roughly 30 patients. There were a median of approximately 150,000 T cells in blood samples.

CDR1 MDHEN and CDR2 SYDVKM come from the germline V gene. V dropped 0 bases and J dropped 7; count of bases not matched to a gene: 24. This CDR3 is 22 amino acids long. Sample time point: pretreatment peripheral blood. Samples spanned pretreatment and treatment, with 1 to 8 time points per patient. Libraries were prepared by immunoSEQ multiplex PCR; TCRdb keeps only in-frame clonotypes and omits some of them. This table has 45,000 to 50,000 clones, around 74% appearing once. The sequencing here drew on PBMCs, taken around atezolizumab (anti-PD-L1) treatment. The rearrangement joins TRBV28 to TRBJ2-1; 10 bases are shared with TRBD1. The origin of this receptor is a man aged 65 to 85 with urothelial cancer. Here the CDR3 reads CASSLWDRGTSVNPYFWNEQFF. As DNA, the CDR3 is TGTGCCAGCAGTTTATGGGACAGGGGGACTAGTGTAAACCCATATTTCTGGAATGAGCAGTTCTTC.